A selection of T cell receptor beta chains follows, all from one sample in a study of beta chain features in type 1 diabetes. Clones were sequenced by immunoSEQ multiplex PCR, and TCRdb holds only the in-frame ones, with some missing. The data show about 650,000 clones, roughly 12% seen once. Sample: naive CD4+ T cells from blood. The receptors stem from a man between 25 and 39 years old with type 1 diabetes. The CDR3 runs from the conserved cysteine through the conserved F or W. The D gene is left open where the match is weak. Expanded clones get a size class; other rows say once, few or many, or leave the size out.

>TRBV27|.|TRBJ1-4|few
TGTGCCAGCGCCGGGGGTCCTTACGAAAAACTGTTTTTT
CASAGGPYEKLFF
>TRBV7-2|.|TRBJ1-2|.
TGTGCCAGCAGCTTAAATGGTGAGGGTGGCTACACCTTC
CASSLNGEGGYTF
>TRBV18|.|TRBJ2-5|few
TGTGCCAGCTCACCTCCGGGACGGTACCAAGAGACCCAGTACTTC
CASSPPGRYQETQYF
>TRBV28|TRBD1|TRBJ2-1|few
TGTGCCAGCAGCTCCGGGACAGGGCTTTACAATGAGCAGTTCTTC
CASSSGTGLYNEQFF
>TRBV18|TRBD1|TRBJ2-3|few
TGTGCCAGCTCACCATTGACAGGGGGCGCCGCAGATACGCAGTATTTT
CASSPLTGGAADTQYF
>TRBV4-2|.|TRBJ1-1|few
TGTGCCAGCAGCCACGGCGGCAGGTCGAACACTGAAGCTTTCTTT
CASSHGGRSNTEAFF
>TRBV30|TRBD1|TRBJ2-2|.
TGTGCCTGGAGTAGGACAGGGGGCGGTGGGGAGCTGTTTTTT
CAWSRTGGGGELFF
>TRBV28|TRBD1|TRBJ2-4|few
TGTGCCGCCTCCACAGGGGGCGCCCAAAGGGACATTCAGTACTTC
CAASTGGAQRDIQYF
>TRBV7-8|TRBD1|TRBJ2-3|.
TGTGCCAGCAGCGCTGGACAGGGTCACAGGACGCAGTATTTT
CASSAGQGHRTQYF
>TRBV19|TRBD1|TRBJ2-7|.
TGTGCCAGTAGGGACCGGGACAGGGGCTCCTACGAGCAGTACTTC
CASRDRDRGSYEQYF
>TRBV6-5|.|TRBJ1-5|.
TGTGCCAGCAGCCCCGACGGGGTGGCGCCCCAGCATTTT
CASSPDGVAPQHF
>TRBV5-1|.|TRBJ1-1|.
TGCGCCAGCAGCTTAACGGGGGACACTGAAGCTTTCTTT
CASSLTGDTEAFF
>TRBV5-1|.|TRBJ2-5|few
TGCGCCAGCAGCTTGTCGGAGGTACAAGAGACCCAGTACTTC
CASSLSEVQETQYF
>TRBV6-1|TRBD1|TRBJ1-2|.
TGTGCCAGCAGTGCCCTAGGGACAGCTAACTATGGCTACACCTTC
CASSALGTANYGYTF
>TRBV29-1|.|TRBJ2-2|few
TGCAGCGTTGAAGAGCAGGGCGGGTTCGCCGGGGAGCTGTTTTTT
CSVEEQGGFAGELFF
>TRBV7-8|.|TRBJ1-6|.
TGTGCCAGCACCCTCGACAGAAATTCACCCCTCCACTTT
CASTLDRNSPLHF
>TRBV29-1|TRBD2|TRBJ2-1|few
TGCAGCGCGTGGGGGTCCGGACTAGCAGACCGGAATGAGCAGTTCTTC
CSAWGSGLADRNEQFF
>TRBV28|.|TRBJ2-5|few
TGTGCCAGCAGTTTAAAAGAGACCCAGTACTTC
CASSLKETQYF
>TRBV11-1|.|TRBJ2-1|few
TGTGCCAGCAGCCGAGGGGCTAGCCCGTTCTTC
CASSRGASPFF
>TRBV4-1|.|TRBJ2-7|few
TGCGCCAGCATCCTCCACAGGCTCTATGGAGACGAGCAGTACTTC
CASILHRLYGDEQYF
>TRBV11-3|.|TRBJ1-1|few
TGTGCCAGCAGCCCCGCCATGGGGAACACTGAAGCTTTCTTT
CASSPAMGNTEAFF
>TRBV4-3|.|TRBJ2-3|.
TGCGCCAGCAGCCAAGACGCAGGAACAGATACGCAGTATTTT
CASSQDAGTDTQYF
>TRBV11-2|TRBD2|TRBJ2-3|few
TGTGCCAGCAGCCCTGGGATAGCGGGGGTGGATACGCAGTATTTT
CASSPGIAGVDTQYF
>TRBV18|TRBD1|TRBJ2-5|few
TGTGCCAGCTCACTTCGACAGGGGGCCGGGGAAGAGACCCAGTACTTC
CASSLRQGAGEETQYF
>TRBV18|.|TRBJ1-4|.
TGTGCCAGCTCACTCAGACGCGGGCATGAAAAACTGTTTTTT
CASSLRRGHEKLFF
>TRBV28|TRBD1|TRBJ2-7|.
TGTGCCAGCAGTCGACAGGGTGTACGGTACGAGCAGTACTTC
CASSRQGVRYEQYF
>TRBV29-1|.|TRBJ2-7|.
TGCAGCGTTAGTACTCTCTACGAGCAGTACTTC
CSVSTLYEQYF
>TRBV4-3|.|TRBJ1-5|few
TGCGCCAGCAGCCAAGATTTCAATCAGCCCCAGCATTTT
CASSQDFNQPQHF
>TRBV5-4|.|TRBJ2-3|.
TGTGCCAGCAGCTTGGAAGGGACAGATACGCAGTATTTT
CASSLEGTDTQYF
>TRBV29-1|.|TRBJ2-5|few
TGCAGCGTTGGGAGACAGGTTCAAGAGACCCAGTACTTC
CSVGRQVQETQYF
>TRBV10-3|.|TRBJ2-5|few
TGTGCCATCAGTGACTCTAGGGGAGGAGAGACCCAGTACTTC
CAISDSRGGETQYF
>TRBV4-3|TRBD1|TRBJ2-1|few
TGCGCCAGCAGCCGAGGGACAGTACCTTACAATGAGCAGTTCTTC
CASSRGTVPYNEQFF
>TRBV30|TRBD2|TRBJ2-3|.
TGTGCCTGGAGTAGTAGCGGGGTAGGCACAGATACGCAGTATTTT
CAWSSSGVGTDTQYF
>TRBV5-1|.|TRBJ1-1|once
TGCGCCAGCAGCTTGGGGGTGAACACTGAAGCTTTCTTT
CASSLGVNTEAFF
>TRBV5-4|.|TRBJ1-2|.
TGTGCCAGCAGCTTTCTGACAGGAGCTAACTATGGCTACACCTTC
CASSFLTGANYGYTF
>TRBV6-6|.|TRBJ2-3|few
TGTGCCAGCAGCGACCAGGGTGGGGGCACAGATACGCAGTATTTT
CASSDQGGGTDTQYF
>TRBV10-3|.|TRBJ2-7|.
TGTGCCATCAGTCCCGGGTGGGAGCAGTACTTC
CAISPGWEQYF
>TRBV10-3|TRBD1|TRBJ1-5|many
TGTGCCATCGGGGTGAGCGGACAGGGGGATCAGCCCCAGCATTTT
CAIGVSGQGDQPQHF
>TRBV6-6|.|TRBJ1-4|few
TGTGCCAGCAGTTTTTCAGCCCCAACTAATGAAAAACTGTTTTTT
CASSFSAPTNEKLFF
>TRBV9|TRBD1|TRBJ1-2|.
TGTGCCAGCAGCGTAGCCCTGGGACAGGGGAACTATGGCTACACCTTC
CASSVALGQGNYGYTF
>TRBV21-1|.|TRBJ2-7|.
TGTGCCAGCAGCAAAGACGGGGGGGTCGGCTACGAGCAGTACTTC
CASSKDGGVGYEQYF
>TRBV2|.|TRBJ2-3|.
TGTGCCAGCAGTGAGCTACAGGGGAGGGGTGTTACGCAGTATTTT
CASSELQGRGVTQYF
>TRBV7-8|TRBD2|TRBJ2-1|few
TGTGCCAGCAGCTTAGGCTGGACTAGCAGCTACTACAATGAGCAGTTCTTC
CASSLGWTSSYYNEQFF
>TRBV4-3|TRBD1|TRBJ1-2|.
TGCGCCAGCAGCCAACTACTAACAGGGGCCTATGGCTACACCTTC
CASSQLLTGAYGYTF
>TRBV7-9|.|TRBJ2-5|few
TGTGCCAGCAGCTTAGGCCTAGCAGAGACCCAGTACTTC
CASSLGLAETQYF
>TRBV5-4|TRBD1|TRBJ2-7|few
TGTGCCAGCAGCTTGGAGGTTTCCACCGGGACAGGGGTTTACGAGCAGTACTTC
CASSLEVSTGTGVYEQYF
>TRBV10-3|.|TRBJ2-7|few
TGTGCCATCAGTGAGTGGGAGCGGAGCGGCGAGCAGTACTTC
CAISEWERSGEQYF
>TRBV19|.|TRBJ2-5|few
TGTGCCAGTAGTATATCTGGGACCCTTGGGGAGACCCAGTACTTC
CASSISGTLGETQYF
>TRBV18|TRBD2|TRBJ2-1|few
TGTGCCAGCTCACCAAGGGCTAGCGGGGTCCACAATGAGCAGTTCTTC
CASSPRASGVHNEQFF
>TRBV28|.|TRBJ2-1|few
TGTGCCAGCAATACTCCGGGACAATCTTCCAATGAGCAGTTCTTC
CASNTPGQSSNEQFF
>TRBV29-1|TRBD1|TRBJ1-2|few
TGCAGCGCCAAGACAGGGAACTATGGCTACACCTTC
CSAKTGNYGYTF
>TRBV9|TRBD2|TRBJ2-3|few
TGTGCCAGCAGCGTTCTAGCGGGGGTATACGCAGATACGCAGTATTTT
CASSVLAGVYADTQYF
>TRBV5-1|.|TRBJ2-3|.
TGCGCCAGCAGCTTGGCGGGACGCACAGATACGCAGTATTTT
CASSLAGRTDTQYF
>TRBV6-1|.|TRBJ2-7|.
TGTGCCAGCAGTGAATGGGTCGAGGACGAGCAGTACTTC
CASSEWVEDEQYF